The 15 T cell receptor beta chains in this list originate from one sample, sequenced in a study of blood T cells in healthy people across ages. Together with a sample-barcoded 5' primer, a J-beta primer mix was included in a second PCR lasting about 6 to 12 cycles. MiXCR, applied by TCRdb to the 5' RACE reads, yields one record per CDR3 protein. The data show 750,000 or so distinct CDR3 sequences, roughly 25% seen once. This sample also belongs to another study, concerning T cells of mothers and their children.

Sequenced sample: blood. These receptors originate from a boy between 10 and 17 years old in good health.

The chain carries TRBV5-1 and TRBJ2-7, with D possibly being TRBD2 (6 bases). Germline V CDR1 and CDR2: SGHRS, YFSETQ. Trimming took 3 bases from V and 0 from J, leaving 16 bases between them. The CDR3 has 16 amino acids. CDR3 sequence reads: CASSSSWLGGSYEQYF. The CDR3 DNA follows: TGCGCCAGCAGCTCCTCTTGGCTCGGGGGCTCCTACGAGCAGTACTTC.

In its sample, this clonotype was seen a few times. The chain links TRBV11-3 to TRBJ1-4, with D maybe TRBD1 (5 bases). CDR1 and CDR2 (germline): SGHNT, YENEEA. The V gene lost 1 base and the J gene lost 7 bases, with 16 bases spanning the gap. The CDR3 contains 16 residues. This CDR3 is CASSLGMGGRGEKLFF. For the CDR3, the DNA is TGTGCCAGCAGCTTAGGCATGGGGGGACGTGGTGAAAAACTGTTTTTT. The variable domain in full, completed from reference TRBV11-3 and TRBJ1-4, reads EAGVVQSPRYKIIEKKQPVAFWCNPISGHNTLYWYLQNLGQGPELLIRYENEEAVDDSQLPKDRFSAERLKGVDSTLKIQPAELGDSAVYLCASSLGMGGRGEKLFFGSGTQLSVL.

This clonotype was counted only a few times. V and J are TRBV29-1 and TRBJ2-6, with D perhaps TRBD1 (6 bases). Germline values: CDR1 SQVTM, CDR2 ANQGSEA. CDR3 length equals 15 residues. Trimming took 7 bases from V and 4 from J, leaving 17 bases between them. CDR3 residues: CSAEDRLSGANVLTF. The CDR3 DNA reads as TGCAGCGCCGAAGACAGGCTTTCAGGGGCCAACGTCCTGACTTTC.

In its sample, this clonotype was seen a few times. The chain links TRBV4-1 to TRBJ2-5; a weak D match, TRBD2 (6 bases). Trimming left V 0 bases short and J 5 bases short, with 19 bases between. The CDR3 totals 17 residues. Per the germline V gene, CDR1 is MGHRA and CDR2 is YSYEKL. In nucleotides, the CDR3 is TGCGCCAGCAGCCAAGATCAAACGGGACTCCGAGGGGAGACCCAGTACTTC. It specifies CASSQDQTGLRGETQYF.

This sequence joins TRBV12-3 or TRBV12-4 and TRBJ2-5; the D is unclear. This CDR3 spans 16 amino acids. The ends were cut back, 3 bases at V and 5 bases at J, with 19 bases in the middle. Here the CDR3 DNA reads TGTGCCAGCAGTTTCCAGCGTGGTGCTAGAGAGGAGACCCAGTACTTC. Its translation is CASSFQRGAREETQYF.

This clonotype came up many times. This rearrangement joins TRBV20-1 to TRBJ2-5; D possibly corresponds to TRBD2 (6 bases). The CDR3 consists of 14 residues. V was clipped by 4 bases and J by 1 base, with 13 bases between them. Per the germline V gene, CDR1 is DFQATT and CDR2 is SNEGSKA (reference sequence). CDR3 region: CSATSGSSQETQYF. The CDR3 DNA reads as TGCAGTGCTACCTCCGGGAGCTCCCAAGAGACCCAGTACTTC.

The rearrangement uses TRBV29-1 and TRBJ2-7, with 11 bases matching TRBD2. The CDR3 runs 14 residues. Losses at the gene ends were 3 bases for V and 2 bases for J; bases not matched to a gene: 3. Germline-derived CDR1 and CDR2 are SQVTM and ANQGSEA. The CDR3 DNA reads as TGCAGCGTTGAGGATAGCGGGAGGGCCTACGAGCAGTACTTC. Its translation: CSVEDSGRAYEQYF.

The rearrangement uses TRBV5-6 and TRBJ2-5; the D gene is possibly TRBD2 (6 bases). V lost 2 bases to trimming and J lost 1 base, with 9 bases between them. Per the germline V gene, CDR1 is SGHDT and CDR2 is YYEEEE. The CDR3 sequence is 14 residues long. The CDR3 DNA reads as TGTGCCAGCAGCTTCGGAGGGACCCAAGAGACCCAGTACTTC. As protein: CASSFGGTQETQYF.

This clonotype showed up just a few times. The junction and the germline gene differ at one end; a read error may be behind it. The V and J genes are TRBV6-2 or TRBV6-3 and TRBJ2-1; D perhaps matches TRBD2 (5 bases). Looked up from germline, CDR1 is MNHEY and CDR2 is SVGEGT. The CDR3 length is 13 residues. CDR3 region: CASTVTERNEQFF. Here the CDR3 DNA reads TGTGCTAGCACTGTTACGGAGCGGAATGAGCAGTTCTTC.

This clonotype was counted between two and nine times. The V and J genes are TRBV5-1 and TRBJ2-7; D is possibly TRBD2 (6 bases). There are 14 residues in the CDR3. V lost 7 bases and J lost 5, with 19 bases in between. Germline CDR1 and CDR2: SGHRS and YFSETQ. The CDR3, as DNA: TGCGCCAGCCGCCCCGGAGGGTTTAGGAACGAGCAGTACTTC. The encoded protein is CASRPGGFRNEQYF.

The chain links TRBV29-1 to TRBJ2-7; a weak D match, TRBD2 (6 bases). V lost 6 bases, J lost 6 bases, and 24 bases lay in between. From germline, CDR1 is SQVTM and CDR2 ANQGSEA. The CDR3 loop spans 15 amino acids. In DNA form, the CDR3 reads TGCAGCGTGGAACCTTGGGACGCGGCCGGGGGCGAGCAGTACTTC. Translated: CSVEPWDAAGGEQYF.

With regard to this clonotype: The junction differs from germline at one of its ends, possibly a read error. The chain carries TRBV7-2 and TRBJ2-5; no clear D. From germline, CDR1 is SGHTA and CDR2 FQGNSA. The CDR3 has 15 amino acids. The CDR3 here is CASSLAQVRQEAQYF. The CDR3, as DNA: TGTGCCAGCAGCTTAGCGCAGGTCAGACAAGAGGCCCAGTACTTC.

This clonotype has just a few counts. This chain connects TRBV4-2 to TRBJ2-5; 7 bases map to TRBD1. The better agreement between TRBJ2-7 and the DNA end casts doubt on the J call. The CDR3 totals 16 residues. Germline assignment: CDR1 LGHNA and CDR2 YNFKEQ. This CDR3 reads CASSQDRAGGSYEQYF. The CDR3 nucleotides are TGTGCCAGCAGCCAAGATCGGGCAGGGGGATCCTACGAGCAGTACTTC.

In its sample, this clonotype was seen a few times. An end of the junction differs from the germline gene, which may be a read error. This rearrangement joins TRBV6-2 or TRBV6-3 to TRBJ2-2, with D tentatively TRBD1 or TRBD2 (5 bases each). CDR3 length equals 15 residues. Germline CDR1 MNHEY, CDR2 SVGEGT. CDR3: CVSRLTGQNTGELFF. The DNA of the CDR3 is TGTGTCAGCAGACTAACAGGCCAGAACACCGGGGAGCTGTTTTTT.

This clonotype was seen only a few times. The genes are TRBV29-1 and TRBJ2-1; weak D call: TRBD1 (6 bases). CDR3 size: 15 residues. Germline CDR1 and CDR2: SQVTM and ANQGSEA. The V and J ends lost 4 bases and 7 bases respectively, with 20 bases between them. CDR3 protein: CSVAWVAGVGNEQFF. In DNA, the CDR3 is TGCAGCGTTGCATGGGTTGCAGGGGTGGGGAATGAGCAGTTCTTC.